A selection of T cell receptor beta chains follows, all from one sample in a study of T cells after yellow fever vaccination. Each CDR3 protein is one row after TCRdb ran MiXCR on the 5' RACE reads. The table records about 400,000 distinct CDR3 sequences, approximately 10% of them present only once. The material was PBMCs, obtained on the day of the first yellow fever vaccination. These receptor sequences come from a man aged 18 to 35 who received the YFV17D yellow fever vaccine. Both conserved end residues are part of each CDR3. The order of the fields is V gene, clone size, J gene, D gene, CDR3 protein, CDR3 DNA. D genes are given only for firm matches. A row's size may be missing; if present it is once, few, many or a size class.

V gene: TRBV5-6
clone size: NA
J gene: TRBJ1-1
D gene: NA
CDR3 protein: CASSLRDSGNTEAFF
CDR3 DNA: TGTGCCAGCAGCTTGCGAGACAGCGGGAACACTGAAGCTTTCTTT

V gene: TRBV7-2
clone size: few
J gene: TRBJ1-1
D gene: TRBD1
CDR3 protein: CASSFAGTGATEAFF
CDR3 DNA: TGTGCCAGCAGCTTCGCCGGGACAGGGGCCACTGAAGCTTTCTTT

V gene: TRBV7-2
clone size: few
J gene: TRBJ1-5
D gene: NA
CDR3 protein: CASSLALGIFGNQPQHF
CDR3 DNA: TGTGCCAGCAGCTTAGCGCTGGGGATTTTTGGCAATCAGCCCCAGCATTTT

V gene: TRBV6-1
clone size: NA
J gene: TRBJ1-6
D gene: NA
CDR3 protein: CASPLGSYNSPLHF
CDR3 DNA: TGTGCCAGCCCACTTGGCTCCTATAATTCACCCCTCCACTTT

V gene: TRBV18
clone size: few
J gene: TRBJ2-1
D gene: NA
CDR3 protein: CASSRDPDYNEQFF
CDR3 DNA: TGTGCCAGCTCACGGGATCCCGATTACAATGAGCAGTTCTTC

V gene: TRBV29-1
clone size: few
J gene: TRBJ1-2
D gene: TRBD1
CDR3 protein: CSVGRDRDYGYTF
CDR3 DNA: TGCAGCGTGGGCCGGGACAGAGACTATGGCTACACCTTC

V gene: TRBV5-6
clone size: few
J gene: TRBJ2-7
D gene: TRBD1
CDR3 protein: CASSRAGTGHYEQYF
CDR3 DNA: TGTGCCAGCAGCCGGGCCGGGACAGGGCACTACGAGCAGTACTTC

V gene: TRBV19
clone size: few
J gene: TRBJ2-1
D gene: TRBD2
CDR3 protein: CASSIRLAGGPYEQFF
CDR3 DNA: TGTGCCAGTAGTATAAGGCTGGCGGGGGGGCCTTATGAGCAGTTCTTC

V gene: TRBV5-1
clone size: NA
J gene: TRBJ2-3
D gene: TRBD2
CDR3 protein: CASRQILAGDTDTQYF
CDR3 DNA: TGCGCCAGCAGGCAAATACTAGCGGGGGACACAGATACGCAGTATTTT

V gene: TRBV4-1
clone size: NA
J gene: TRBJ2-5
D gene: TRBD1
CDR3 protein: CASSQEGTGVYGGLIRETQYF
CDR3 DNA: TGCGCCAGCAGCCAAGAAGGGACAGGGGTATACGGGGGGCTTATTCGAGAGACCCAGTACTTC

V gene: TRBV2
clone size: NA
J gene: TRBJ2-7
D gene: NA
CDR3 protein: CASSEQGSSYEQYF
CDR3 DNA: TGTGCCAGCAGTGAACAGGGGAGCTCCTACGAGCAGTACTTC

V gene: TRBV11-2
clone size: few
J gene: TRBJ2-7
D gene: TRBD1
CDR3 protein: CASSLIWTGGRYEQYF
CDR3 DNA: TGTGCCAGCAGCTTAATTTGGACAGGGGGAAGATACGAGCAGTACTTC

V gene: TRBV20-1
clone size: few
J gene: TRBJ1-2
D gene: NA
CDR3 protein: CSARVSIGVNYGYTF
CDR3 DNA: TGCAGTGCTAGAGTGTCTATAGGAGTAAACTATGGCTACACCTTC

V gene: TRBV6-1
clone size: many
J gene: TRBJ1-2
D gene: TRBD1
CDR3 protein: CASSRTGGYGYTF
CDR3 DNA: TGTGCCAGCAGCCGCACAGGGGGATATGGCTACACCTTC

V gene: TRBV9
clone size: NA
J gene: TRBJ2-5
D gene: NA
CDR3 protein: CASSEGGSGSSEETQYF
CDR3 DNA: TGTGCCAGCAGCGAAGGGGGGAGCGGATCTTCCGAAGAGACCCAGTACTTC

V gene: TRBV19
clone size: NA
J gene: TRBJ1-6
D gene: NA
CDR3 protein: CASSGQPRGAISPLHF
CDR3 DNA: TGTGCCAGTAGCGGGCAGCCTCGGGGGGCCATTTCACCCCTCCACTTT

V gene: TRBV12-3/TRBV12-4
clone size: few
J gene: TRBJ2-1
D gene: TRBD1
CDR3 protein: CASTLGDRDNEQFF
CDR3 DNA: TGTGCCAGCACTCTAGGGGACAGGGACAATGAGCAGTTCTTC

V gene: TRBV20-1
clone size: NA
J gene: TRBJ2-2
D gene: TRBD2
CDR3 protein: CSALGGTPSGELFF
CDR3 DNA: TGCAGTGCCCTCGGGGGGACGCCCAGTGGGGAGCTGTTTTTT

V gene: TRBV6-2/TRBV6-3
clone size: few
J gene: TRBJ1-2
D gene: NA
CDR3 protein: CASGQQGNYGYTF
CDR3 DNA: TGTGCCAGCGGTCAGCAGGGGAACTATGGCTACACCTTC

V gene: TRBV18
clone size: NA
J gene: TRBJ2-3
D gene: TRBD2
CDR3 protein: CASSSLAGAITDTQYF
CDR3 DNA: TGTGCCAGCTCATCATTAGCGGGGGCGATCACAGATACGCAGTATTTT

V gene: TRBV5-4
clone size: NA
J gene: TRBJ1-1
D gene: TRBD1
CDR3 protein: CASSSGGMGGNTEAFF
CDR3 DNA: TGTGCCAGCAGCTCAGGGGGGATGGGAGGGAACACTGAAGCTTTCTTT

V gene: TRBV6-1
clone size: NA
J gene: TRBJ1-5
D gene: TRBD1
CDR3 protein: CASSRGQGSNQPQHF
CDR3 DNA: TGTGCCAGCAGCCGGGGACAGGGAAGCAATCAGCCCCAGCATTTT

V gene: TRBV9
clone size: NA
J gene: TRBJ2-3
D gene: TRBD2
CDR3 protein: CASSATPGGGDTQYF
CDR3 DNA: TGTGCCAGCAGTGCTACGCCGGGGGGTGGGGATACGCAGTATTTT

V gene: TRBV6-5
clone size: few
J gene: TRBJ2-5
D gene: NA
CDR3 protein: CASSYSRGIQETQYF
CDR3 DNA: TGTGCCAGCAGTTACTCGAGGGGGATCCAAGAGACCCAGTACTTC

V gene: TRBV5-1
clone size: NA
J gene: TRBJ2-5
D gene: TRBD2
CDR3 protein: CASSPTSGGPETQYF
CDR3 DNA: TGCGCCAGCAGCCCCACTAGCGGGGGGCCAGAGACCCAGTACTTC

V gene: TRBV12-3/TRBV12-4
clone size: NA
J gene: TRBJ2-1
D gene: TRBD2
CDR3 protein: CASRHTSGGSYNEQFF
CDR3 DNA: TGTGCCAGCAGGCATACTAGCGGAGGCTCCTACAATGAGCAGTTCTTC

V gene: TRBV24-1
clone size: few
J gene: TRBJ2-1
D gene: NA
CDR3 protein: CATSDPSRGEQFF
CDR3 DNA: TGTGCCACCAGTGATCCCTCCCGGGGTGAGCAGTTCTTC

V gene: TRBV7-3
clone size: NA
J gene: TRBJ2-6
D gene: NA
CDR3 protein: CASAEGQSSGANVLTF
CDR3 DNA: TGTGCCAGCGCGGAGGGACAAAGCTCTGGGGCCAACGTCCTGACTTTC

V gene: TRBV28
clone size: few
J gene: TRBJ1-5
D gene: NA
CDR3 protein: CASSLLDGNQPQHF
CDR3 DNA: TGTGCCAGCAGTTTATTAGATGGGAATCAGCCCCAGCATTTT

V gene: TRBV12-3/TRBV12-4
clone size: NA
J gene: TRBJ2-3
D gene: NA
CDR3 protein: CASSPRDTLYTDTQYF
CDR3 DNA: TGTGCCAGCAGTCCCCGGGACACTCTTTACACAGATACGCAGTATTTT

V gene: TRBV20-1
clone size: NA
J gene: TRBJ1-6
D gene: NA
CDR3 protein: CSANKASSYNSPLHF
CDR3 DNA: TGCAGTGCTAACAAAGCCAGCTCCTATAATTCACCCCTCCACTTT

V gene: TRBV24-1
clone size: NA
J gene: TRBJ2-3
D gene: NA
CDR3 protein: CATSDFGRSLTDTQYF
CDR3 DNA: TGTGCCACCAGTGATTTTGGGCGCAGCCTCACAGATACGCAGTATTTT